The clone carrying this T cell receptor beta chain appeared many times. Antigen unknown. CDR3 length: 13 amino acids. Unmatched junction bases numbered 5, after V lost 4 bases and J lost 6 bases. Germline V gives CDR1 LNHDA, CDR2 SQIVND (reference sequence). This record comes from a study of early T cells in non-severe SARS-CoV-2 infection. Study-level background: The sequenced material was bulk RNA from unsorted whole blood, and its chains were unpaired.

Study observations and caveats: A preference for anti-spike CD8 responses marked VDJdb matching, which missed private and CD4 specificities.

Tagging with unique molecular identifiers was applied to individual cDNA molecules. TCRdb recomputed calls from the 5' RACE reads with MiXCR, one row per CDR3 protein. The sample includes approximately 35,000 distinct CDR3 sequences, 7% to 7.5% of them seen just once. This chain joins TRBV19 and TRBJ1-1; 7 bases align to TRBD1. The clonotype was recovered from an adult who was a healthcare worker with PCR-confirmed SARS-CoV-2 infection or an uninfected control (not recorded which). The specimen comprised whole blood, sampled at baseline. The CDR3 sequence is CASSNLGQAEAFF. CDR3 DNA: TGTGCCAGTAGTAACCTCGGACAGGCTGAAGCTTTCTTT.